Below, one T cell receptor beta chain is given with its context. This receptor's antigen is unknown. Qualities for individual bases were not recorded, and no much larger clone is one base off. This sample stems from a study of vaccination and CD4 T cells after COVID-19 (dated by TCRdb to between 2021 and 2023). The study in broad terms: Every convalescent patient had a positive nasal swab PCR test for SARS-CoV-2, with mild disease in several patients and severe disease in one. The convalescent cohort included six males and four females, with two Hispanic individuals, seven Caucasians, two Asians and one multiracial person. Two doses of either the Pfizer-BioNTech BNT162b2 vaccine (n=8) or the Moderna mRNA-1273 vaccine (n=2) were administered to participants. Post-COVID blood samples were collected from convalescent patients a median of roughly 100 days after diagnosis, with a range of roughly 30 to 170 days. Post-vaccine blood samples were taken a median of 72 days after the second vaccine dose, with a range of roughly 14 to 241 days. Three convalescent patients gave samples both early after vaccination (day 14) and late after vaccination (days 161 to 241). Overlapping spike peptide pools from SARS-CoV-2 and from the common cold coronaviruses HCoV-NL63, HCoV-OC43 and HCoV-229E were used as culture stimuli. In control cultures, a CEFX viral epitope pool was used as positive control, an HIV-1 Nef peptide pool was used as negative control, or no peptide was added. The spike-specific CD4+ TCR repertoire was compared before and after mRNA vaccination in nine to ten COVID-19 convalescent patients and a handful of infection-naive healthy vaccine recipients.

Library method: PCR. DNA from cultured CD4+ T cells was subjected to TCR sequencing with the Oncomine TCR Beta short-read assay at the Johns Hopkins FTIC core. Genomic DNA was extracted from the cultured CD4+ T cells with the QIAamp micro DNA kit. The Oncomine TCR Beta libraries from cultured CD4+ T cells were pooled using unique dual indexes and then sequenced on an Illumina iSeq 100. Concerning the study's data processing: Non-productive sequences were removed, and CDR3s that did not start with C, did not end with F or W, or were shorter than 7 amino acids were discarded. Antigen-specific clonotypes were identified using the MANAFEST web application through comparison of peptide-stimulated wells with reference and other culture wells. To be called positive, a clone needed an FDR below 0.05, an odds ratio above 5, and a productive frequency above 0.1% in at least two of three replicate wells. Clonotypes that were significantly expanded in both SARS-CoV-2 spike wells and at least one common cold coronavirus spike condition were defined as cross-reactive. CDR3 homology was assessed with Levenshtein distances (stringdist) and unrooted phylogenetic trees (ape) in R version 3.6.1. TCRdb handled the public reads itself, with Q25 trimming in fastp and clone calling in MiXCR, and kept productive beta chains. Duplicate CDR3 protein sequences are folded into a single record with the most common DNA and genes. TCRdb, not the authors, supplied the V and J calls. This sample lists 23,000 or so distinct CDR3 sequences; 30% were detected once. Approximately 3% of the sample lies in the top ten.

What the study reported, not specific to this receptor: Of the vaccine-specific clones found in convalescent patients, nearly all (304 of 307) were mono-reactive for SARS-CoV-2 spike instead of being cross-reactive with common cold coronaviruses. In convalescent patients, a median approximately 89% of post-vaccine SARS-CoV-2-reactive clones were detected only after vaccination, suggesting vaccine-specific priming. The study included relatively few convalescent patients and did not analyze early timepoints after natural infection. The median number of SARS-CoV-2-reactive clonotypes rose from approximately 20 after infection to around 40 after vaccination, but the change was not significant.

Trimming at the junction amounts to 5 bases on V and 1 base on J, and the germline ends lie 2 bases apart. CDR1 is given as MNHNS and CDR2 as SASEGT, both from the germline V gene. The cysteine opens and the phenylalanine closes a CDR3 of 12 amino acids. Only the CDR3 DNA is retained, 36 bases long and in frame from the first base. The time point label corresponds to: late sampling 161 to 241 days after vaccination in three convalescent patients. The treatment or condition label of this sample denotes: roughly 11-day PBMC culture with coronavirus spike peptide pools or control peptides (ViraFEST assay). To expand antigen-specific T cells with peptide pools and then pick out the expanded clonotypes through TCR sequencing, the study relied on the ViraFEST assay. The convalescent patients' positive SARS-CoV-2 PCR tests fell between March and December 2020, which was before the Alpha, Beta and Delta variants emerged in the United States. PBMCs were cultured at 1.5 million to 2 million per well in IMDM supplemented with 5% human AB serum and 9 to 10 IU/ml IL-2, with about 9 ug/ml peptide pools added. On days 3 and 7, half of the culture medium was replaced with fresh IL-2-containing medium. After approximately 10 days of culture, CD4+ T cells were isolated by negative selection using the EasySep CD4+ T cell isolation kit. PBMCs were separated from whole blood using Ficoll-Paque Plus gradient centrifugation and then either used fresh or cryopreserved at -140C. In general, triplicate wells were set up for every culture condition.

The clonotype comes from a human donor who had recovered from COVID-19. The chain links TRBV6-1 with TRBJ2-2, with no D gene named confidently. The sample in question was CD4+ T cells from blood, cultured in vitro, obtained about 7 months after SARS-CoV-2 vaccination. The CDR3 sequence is CASSRNTGELFF. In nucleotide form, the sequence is TGTGCCAGCAGTCGGAACACCGGGGAGCTGTTTTTT.